Below, 8 T cell receptor beta chains from the same sample are listed, as sequenced in a study of Ad26.COV2.S vaccination and SARS-CoV-2 variants. Here immunoSEQ multiplex PCR was the method, and the copy in TCRdb shows in-frame clones only, minus some. The sample has about 350,000 clones, 90% to 95% seen once; the top ten hold 3% to 5%. The starting material was peripheral blood, obtained after recovery from COVID-19. The receptors shown here come from a human donor who had recovered from COVID-19.

The chain employs TRBV19 and TRBJ1-1; 9 nucleotides agree with TRBD1. This CDR3 has 14 residues. V lost 4 bases, J lost 3 bases, and 3 bases stayed unmatched. Germline V gene data show CDR1 as LNHDA and CDR2 as SQIVND (reference sequence). The CDR3, as DNA: TGTGCCAGTAGTAGGGACAGGGAACACACTGAAGCTTTCTTT. This translates into CASSRDREHTEAFF.

The V and J genes are TRBV19 and TRBJ2-3; D perhaps matches TRBD1 (6 bases). This CDR3 has 15 amino acids. Germline V gene sequence: CDR1 LNHDA, CDR2 SQIVND (reference sequence). Trimming left V 3 bases short and J 2 bases short, with 12 bases between. CDR3 DNA sequence: TGTGCCAGTAGTATGGACAGCCTTTCCACAGATACGCAGTATTTT. This translates into CASSMDSLSTDTQYF.

This clone showed up many times. V is TRBV7-9 and J is TRBJ2-1; 11 bases match TRBD2. V was pared by 2 bases and J by 4 bases, with 4 bases of the junction left unmatched. Germline CDR1 and CDR2: SEHNR and FQNEAQ (reference sequence). The CDR3 length is 16 residues. The CDR3 is CASSLMGLAEYNEQFF. The CDR3 DNA sequence: TGTGCCAGCAGCTTAATGGGACTAGCGGAGTACAATGAGCAGTTCTTC.

The chain combines TRBV7-9 with TRBJ1-3; perhaps TRBD1 as D (5 bases). The germline CDR1 and CDR2 sequences are SEHNR and FQNEAQ (reference sequence). V shed 5 bases and J shed 4 bases, with 18 bases lying between them. The CDR3 totals 16 residues. The CDR3 protein is CASSQLRVQGGNTIYF. DNA of the CDR3: TGTGCCAGCAGCCAGCTCCGGGTCCAGGGAGGAAACACCATATATTTT.

The gene calls are TRBV7-8 and TRBJ1-1, with a tentative D call TRBD1 (5 bases). This CDR3 spans 14 amino acids. The V gene lost 5 bases and the J gene lost 0 bases, with 10 bases spanning the gap. Germline CDR1 is SGHVS and CDR2 is FQNEAQ. CDR3 amino acids: CASSPLTVNTEAFF. Written as DNA, the CDR3 is TGTGCCAGCAGCCCCTTGACAGTGAACACTGAAGCTTTCTTT.

The chain carries TRBV6-5 and TRBJ2-7, with D possibly called TRBD1 or TRBD2 (5 bases each). Deletions cut 8 bases from V and 4 bases from J, with 18 bases between. CDR3 size: 14 residues. Germline V CDR1 and CDR2: MNHEY, SVGAGI. The chain's CDR3 is CASAGEQWGYEQYF. The CDR3 DNA follows: TGTGCCAGCGCCGGGGAGCAATGGGGGTACGAGCAGTACTTC.

J is TRBJ2-2 and V is TRBV9, with TRBD1 matching over 7 bases. The CDR3 extends over 17 amino acids. V gave up 4 bases and J gave up 0 bases; unmatched junction bases: 9. Germline V lookup: CDR1 SGDLS, CDR2 YYNGEE. The CDR3 here is CASSPYYGTANTGELFF. The CDR3 coding sequence is TGTGCCAGCAGCCCATACTACGGGACAGCGAACACCGGGGAGCTGTTTTTT.

The gene calls are TRBV10-1 and TRBJ1-1; TRBD1 might be the D (6 bases). Deletions cut 7 bases from V and 3 bases from J, with 18 bases between. Germline CDR1 is WNHNN and CDR2 is SYGVQD (reference sequence). This CDR3 comprises 15 residues. CDR3 residues: CASTCPGRGYTEAFF. The CDR3 coding sequence is TGCGCCAGCACCTGTCCGGGCAGGGGATACACTGAAGCTTTCTTT.